These 2 T cell receptor beta chains came from one sample sequenced in a study of metastatic and nonmetastatic thyroid tumors. Through MiXCR, TCRdb re-clonotyped the PCR reads. Altogether approximately 35,000 clones are present, around 17% being singletons, with the ten largest covering roughly 12%. Each patient went into thyroid surgery without having received any treatment. The sequencing input was blood. Receptors were obtained from a male donor with papillary thyroid cancer or a benign thyroid nodule (not recorded which). Some clones in this sample may be carry-over from other donors' samples.

This clone was observed at least ten times. The rearrangement uses TRBV9 and TRBJ2-1; 13 bases are shared with TRBD2. V trimming: 0 bases; J trimming: 0 bases; junction bases outside the gene matches: 3. This CDR3 spans 18 amino acids. Germline V gene data show CDR1 as SGDLS and CDR2 as YYNGEE. In DNA, the CDR3 is TGTGCCAGCAGCGTAGGGACTAGCGGGGGTAGCTCCTACAATGAGCAGTTCTTC. It encodes CASSVGTSGGSSYNEQFF. The variable domain in full, completed from reference TRBV9 and TRBJ2-1, reads DSGVTQTPKHLITATGQRVTLRCSPRSGDLSVYWYQQSLDQGLQFLIQYYNGEERAKGNILERFSAQQFPDLHSELNLSSLELGDSALYFCASSVGTSGGSSYNEQFFGPGTRLTVL.

This clone was counted ten times or more. This CDR3 is CSARSPSYNEQFF. The CDR3 DNA sequence: TGCAGTGCTAGGAGCCCCTCCTACAATGAGCAGTTCTTC. The chain uses TRBV20-1 and TRBJ2-1; the D is unclear. Germline V CDR1 and CDR2: DFQATT, SNEGSKA (reference sequence). The V end lost 3 bases, the J end lost 0 bases, and 6 bases lay between the germline ends. This CDR3 spans 13 amino acids.